These T cell receptor beta chains were read from a single sample in a study of Graves' ophthalmopathy and Graves' hyperthyroidism. A single record per CDR3 protein comes from TCRdb applying MiXCR to the multiplex PCR reads. The table records around 660,000 distinct CDR3 sequences, about 38% of them present only once. Sequenced input: peripheral blood. The receptor source for this set is an adult man with Graves' ophthalmopathy. The CDR3 runs from the conserved cysteine through the conserved F or W. The D gene is left open where the match is weak. Clone sizes are given selectively: once, few, many, or a class where the clone is expanded.

v_call,clone_size,d_call,j_call,cdr3_aa,cdr3_nt
TRBV5-6,-,-,TRBJ1-3,CAWSWDHSSGNTIYF,TGTGCCTGGAGTTGGGACCACAGCTCTGGAAACACCATATATTTT
TRBV20-1,-,-,TRBJ1-3,CSARDPRGASGNTIYF,TGCAGTGCTAGAGATCCGCGGGGTGCATCGGGAAACACCATATATTTT
TRBV29-1,many,-,TRBJ1-2,CSGGENYGYTF,TGCAGCGGGGGGGAAAACTATGGCTACACCTTC
TRBV20-1,many,-,TRBJ2-5,CSAHRPVGTQYF,TGCAGTGCTCACCGACCAGTCGGGACCCAGTACTTC
TRBV19,many,-,TRBJ2-7,CASSIGSFGEQYF,TGTGCCAGTAGTATTGGGTCTTTTGGCGAGCAGTACTTC
TRBV7-9,-,TRBD2,TRBJ2-7,CASSLDFGGGSYEQYF,TGTGCCAGCAGCTTAGATTTCGGGGGGGGGTCCTACGAGCAGTACTTC
TRBV5-1,few,TRBD2,TRBJ2-7,CASSLAPTSGSYEQYF,TGCGCCAGCAGCTTGGCCCCGACTAGCGGGAGCTACGAGCAGTACTTC
TRBV10-3,-,-,TRBJ1-1,CASSLISGLMNTEAFF,TGTGCCAGCAGTTTAATATCAGGGTTGATGAACACTGAAGCTTTCTTT
TRBV7-2,-,-,TRBJ2-5,CASSQERKQTQYF,TGTGCCAGCAGCCAAGAAAGAAAGCAGACCCAGTACTTC
TRBV19,-,TRBD1,TRBJ1-2,CASSPPRQGVGYTF,TGTGCCAGTAGTCCCCCCCGACAGGGGGTCGGCTACACCTTC
TRBV6-5,-,-,TRBJ2-7,CASSYSAGRTYEQYF,TGTGCCAGCAGTTACTCGGCAGGGAGAACCTACGAGCAGTACTTC
TRBV25-1,-,TRBD1,TRBJ1-2,CASKGGTGGKGYTF,TGTGCCAGCAAGGGGGGGACAGGGGGAAAGGGCTACACCTTC
TRBV20-1,-,TRBD1,TRBJ1-5,CSARDSGGGNQPQHF,TGCAGTGCTAGAGACTCAGGGGGCGGGAATCAGCCCCAGCATTTT
TRBV10-3,many,-,TRBJ1-1,CASIHQGNTEAFF,TGTGCCAGCATTCACCAGGGGAACACTGAAGCTTTCTTT
TRBV7-7,many,-,TRBJ2-5,CASSLDSVETQYF,TGTGCCAGCAGCCTAGACAGTGTGGAGACCCAGTACTTC
TRBV12-5,-,-,TRBJ1-5,CASGYGQPQHF,TGTGCTAGTGGATACGGTCAGCCCCAGCATTTT
TRBV4-2,many,TRBD1,TRBJ1-1,CASSQRTGAGTEAFF,TGTGCCAGCAGCCAGCGGACAGGGGCCGGAACTGAAGCTTTCTTT
TRBV20-1,many,-,TRBJ2-7,CSARGLIEQYF,TGCAGTGCTAGAGGGCTCATAGAGCAGTACTTC
TRBV6-5,many,-,TRBJ1-2,CASSETQNYGYTF,TGTGCCAGCAGTGAAACACAGAACTATGGCTACACCTTC
TRBV9,-,-,TRBJ1-2,CASSVAPSHGTIFHGYTF,TGTGCCAGCAGCGTAGCCCCCTCCCACGGGACAATCTTTCATGGCTACACCTTC
TRBV12-3/TRBV12-4,many,TRBD1,TRBJ1-5,CASSLQGGESNQPQHF,TGTGCCAGCAGTTTGCAAGGGGGCGAAAGCAATCAGCCCCAGCATTTT
TRBV5-1,many,-,TRBJ1-2,CASSTYTADGYTF,TGCGCCAGCAGCACTTACACGGCCGATGGCTACACCTTC
TRBV12-3/TRBV12-4,-,TRBD1,TRBJ2-6,CASRRERDRWVSGANVLTF,TGTGCCAGCAGGAGAGAAAGGGACAGATGGGTCTCTGGGGCCAACGTCCTGACTTTC
TRBV19,many,TRBD2,TRBJ2-6,CASSTPVISGSGANVLTF,TGTGCCAGTAGCACCCCCGTGATTAGCGGGTCTGGGGCCAACGTCCTGACTTTC
TRBV10-3,few,TRBD1,TRBJ1-1,CASSYDGTEKPGVTAFF,TGTGCCAGCAGTTACGATGGGACAGAGAAACCGGGTGTAACGGCTTTCTTT
TRBV7-9,many,TRBD1,TRBJ1-2,CASSLARTGPYGYTF,TGTGCCAGCAGCTTAGCAAGGACAGGACCCTATGGCTACACCTTC
TRBV10-3,-,-,TRBJ2-7,CAISDPGHSYEQYF,TGTGCCATCAGTGATCCGGGACATAGCTACGAGCAGTACTTC
TRBV29-1,-,TRBD1,TRBJ2-1,CSLGQGGEQFF,TGCAGCTTGGGACAGGGTGGCGAGCAGTTCTTC
TRBV9,few,-,TRBJ1-1,CASSPSVQNTEAFF,TGTGCCAGCAGCCCCTCCGTTCAGAACACTGAAGCTTTCTTT
TRBV24-1,many,-,TRBJ1-5,CATSDRSDRQPQHF,TGTGCCACCAGTGATAGGAGCGATCGACAGCCCCAGCATTTT
TRBV29-1,few,-,TRBJ2-1,CSVPTGAGEQFF,TGCAGCGTTCCTACAGGGGCGGGAGAGCAGTTCTTC
TRBV29-1,-,TRBD2,TRBJ2-5,CSVRTSGGMGTQYF,TGCAGCGTAAGGACTAGCGGGGGCATGGGGACCCAGTACTTC